The clone carrying this TCR beta chain was seen only a few times. V was trimmed by 1 base and J by 1 base, leaving 10 bases between them. The CDR3 totals 15 residues. Germline V gives CDR1 SGHTA, CDR2 FQGNSA. TCR beta CDR3 regions were amplified from RNA. HTBI primers were the set used in a first-round RT-PCR of the TCR CDR3. TCRdb re-called the multiplex PCR reads with MiXCR, one entry per CDR3 protein. Of 350,000 to 500,000 distinct CDR3 sequences listed, roughly an eighth are singletons. This entry comes from a study of T cells in Graves' hyperthyroidism and ophthalmopathy. Hyperthyroidism, newly diagnosed and lasting under 2 months, affected patients aged 18 to 65.

This chain joins TRBV7-2 and TRBJ1-1; no reliable D call. The source material was blood. The sequence derives from a woman aged 18-35 years with Graves' hyperthyroidism. The CDR3 here is CASSLEGLPNTEAFF. As DNA, the CDR3 is TGTGCCAGCAGCTTAGAGGGTTTACCGAACACTGAAGCTTTCTTT.